The next 6 T cell receptor beta chains were all read from a single sample in a study of T cell responses to AZD1222 COVID-19 vaccine. Assay: immunoSEQ multiplex PCR; the TCRdb copy retains only in-frame clones and omits some. The data contain more than 85,000 clones, 75% to 90% of them seen just once; the ten biggest clones take up 44%. The sequences come from peripheral blood, collected 28 days after the second AZD1222 dose. The receptors shown here come from an adult who received the AZD1222 COVID-19 vaccine.

V usage is TRBV9 and J usage is TRBJ1-2; a weak D match, TRBD1 (5 bases). The CDR3 is 16 amino acids. The V end was cut by 3 bases, the J end by 4 bases, with 19 bases between. Germline-derived CDR1 and CDR2 are SGDLS and YYNGEE. This chain's CDR3 is CASSAPGGGSGYGYTF. CDR3 DNA: TGTGCCAGCAGCGCCCCCGGGGGGGGGTCAGGCTATGGCTACACCTTC.

The chain combines TRBV24-1 with TRBJ1-2; D uncertain. Germline CDR1 reads KGHDR; CDR2 reads SFDVKD. V shed 5 bases and J shed 7 bases, with 10 bases lying between them. The CDR3 is made up of 12 amino acids. CDR3 region: CATSGQFGGYTF. CDR3 nucleotide sequence: TGTGCCACCAGTGGCCAATTCGGTGGCTACACCTTC.

The rearrangement links TRBV18 to TRBJ2-2; no firm D call. The CDR3 has 13 residues. Deletions cut 2 bases from V and 0 bases from J, with 1 base between. Germline V gene lookup returns CDR1 KGHSH and CDR2 LQKENI. CDR3 coding DNA: TGTGCCAGCTCACCATCGAACACCGGGGAGCTGTTTTTT. Translating gives CASSPSNTGELFF.

The V gene is TRBV28, the J gene TRBJ1-1, with a tentative D call TRBD1 (5 bases). The CDR3 has 12 amino acids. Germline loops: CDR1 MDHEN, CDR2 SYDVKM. Trimming left V 7 bases short and J 5 bases short, with 11 bases between. The CDR3 bases are TGTGCCAGCAAAAGAGGGGAAACTGAAGCTTTCTTT. Translation: CASKRGETEAFF.

This clone was recorded a few times. The rearrangement links TRBV10-1 to TRBJ1-5; TRBD1 matches at 7 bases. Germline CDR1 is WNHNN and CDR2 is SYGVQD (reference sequence). With 6 bases clipped from V and 9 bases from J, the junction kept 14 bases outside the gene matches. This CDR3 is 15 amino acids long. The CDR3, as DNA: TGCGCCAGCAGGGAGCCTGGGGCAGGGGGACGGCCCCAGCATTTT. Protein: CASREPGAGGRPQHF.

The chain links TRBV11-3 to TRBJ2-4, with TRBD1 matching 8 bases. CDR1 is SGHNT and CDR2 is YENEEA in the germline V gene. The V segment lost 5 bases and the J segment 3 bases; nucleotides outside the gene matches: 6. The CDR3 sequence is 15 residues long. DNA of the CDR3: TGTGCCAGCAGCAACCAGGGGGCAGGCAAAAACATTCAGTACTTC. Its protein product is CASSNQGAGKNIQYF.